This passage covers 27 T cell receptor beta chains from one sample sequenced in a study of blood T cell repertoires in COVID-19. Measured with immunoSEQ multiplex PCR; TCRdb has only the in-frame clones, and not every one. The data show about 120,000 clones, 79% seen once. Sequencing used peripheral blood. The source is a woman aged 80 or over with acute or convalescent COVID-19.

This clone was counted between two and nine times. The junction differs from germline at one of its ends, possibly a read error. This chain uses TRBV7-9 with TRBJ2-3; a possible D gene is TRBD2 (6 bases). This CDR3 comprises 10 residues. Germline V gene sequence: CDR1 SEHNR, CDR2 FQNEAQ (reference sequence). CDR3: CASSPGTSRF. CDR3 bases: TGTGCCAGCAGCCCCGGGACTTCCCGATTT.

CDR3 sequence reads: CASRKDSLETEAFF. In nucleotides, the CDR3 is TGTGCCAGTAGAAAGGACAGCCTGGAGACTGAAGCTTTCTTT. The V gene is TRBV19, the J gene TRBJ1-1; weak D call: TRBD1 (6 bases). Germline assignment: CDR1 LNHDA and CDR2 SQIVND (reference sequence). V shed 6 bases and J shed 5 bases, with 16 bases lying between them. The length of the CDR3 is 14 residues.

The table lists this clone with a few counts. This chain joins TRBV5-1 and TRBJ2-7; TRBD1 agrees at 12 bases. V lost 3 bases, J lost 9 bases, and 4 bases stayed unmatched. In germline, CDR1 is SGHRS, CDR2 YFSETQ. The CDR3 has 13 residues. CDR3 protein: CASSWDRGPVQYF. CDR3 coding DNA: TGCGCCAGCAGCTGGGACAGGGGGCCTGTGCAGTACTTC.

The chain joins TRBV12-3 or TRBV12-4 to TRBJ1-6; D is unresolved. Deletions cut 2 bases from V and 14 bases from J, with 13 bases between. The CDR3 length is 13 residues. The CDR3 is CASSLSTQVTLHF. CDR3 bases: TGTGCCAGCAGTTTAAGCACCCAGGTGACCCTCCACTTT.

The chain uses TRBV3-1 (or the pseudogene TRBV3-2) and TRBJ1-3; D uncertain. With 3 bases removed from V and 1 base from J, the gap between germline ends came to 10 bases. Germline V gene sequence: CDR1 LGHDT, CDR2 YNNKEL (reference sequence). The CDR3 consists of 15 residues. This CDR3 reads CASSHRRSSGNTIYF. The DNA of the CDR3 is TGTGCCAGCAGCCACCGACGGAGTTCTGGAAACACCATATATTTT.

The J gene is TRBJ1-3, the V gene TRBV14; D is possibly TRBD1 (5 bases). Trimming pared 2 bases from V and 0 bases from J, leaving 11 bases between. Germline V gives CDR1 SGHDN, CDR2 FVKESK. CDR3 length: 16 amino acids. As DNA, the CDR3 is TGTGCCAGCAGCCAACGTTGGGGGGACTCTGGAAACACCATATATTTT. It encodes CASSQRWGDSGNTIYF.

A few counts support this clone. V usage is TRBV5-6 and J usage is TRBJ2-7; TRBD2 might be the D (5 bases). Trimming removed 0 bases from V and 7 bases from J, with 8 bases in between. From germline, CDR1 is SGHDT and CDR2 YYEEEE. The CDR3 extends over 12 amino acids. In DNA form, the CDR3 reads TGTGCCAGCAGCTTGGAAGGCGGGGAGCAGTACTTC. Amino acid sequence: CASSLEGGEQYF.

The chain uses TRBV19 and TRBJ1-5, with D possibly being TRBD1 (6 bases). This CDR3 contains 15 residues. Trimming left V 2 bases short and J 5 bases short, with 13 bases between. Germline loops: CDR1 LNHDA, CDR2 SQIVND (reference sequence). CDR3 bases: TGTGCCAGTAGTATATACAGGGCGGTGGATCAGCCCCAGCATTTT. Protein sequence: CASSIYRAVDQPQHF.

J is TRBJ1-4 and V is TRBV19, with TRBD1 matching 7 bases. The germline V gene has CDR1 LNHDA and CDR2 SQIVND (reference sequence). Germline trimming cut 9 bases from V and 3 bases from J; bases unmatched to any gene: 4. The CDR3 is made up of 13 amino acids. The chain's CDR3 is CASRDSPNEKLFF. CDR3 DNA: TGTGCCAGCCGGGACAGTCCTAATGAAAAACTGTTTTTT.

V and J are TRBV18 and TRBJ1-1, with 9 bases identical to TRBD1. Germline values: CDR1 KGHSH, CDR2 LQKENI. CDR3 size: 13 residues. The V and J ends lost 4 bases and 6 bases, in that order; junction bases with no gene match: 3. In DNA form, the CDR3 reads TGTGCCAGCTCACGGGACAGGGCATCTGAAGCTTTCTTT. Its protein is CASSRDRASEAFF.

The genes are TRBV30 and TRBJ1-1; D is unclear. Germline V gene data show CDR1 as GTSNPN and CDR2 as SVGIG (reference sequence). CDR3 length: 14 amino acids. V lost 2 bases and J 1 base, leaving 11 bases between the germline ends. The CDR3 DNA follows: TGTGCCTGGAGTCCCGGACTGACGAACACTGAAGCTTTCTTT. Its protein is CAWSPGLTNTEAFF.

J is TRBJ1-1 and V is TRBV2; D uncertain. Trimming cost V 1 base and J 8 bases, with 5 bases left between them. Germline V gene sequence: CDR1 SNHLY, CDR2 FYNNEI. The CDR3 extends over 11 amino acids. CDR3 DNA: TGTGCCAGCAGTGAAGGGCAGGAAGCTTTCTTT. It specifies CASSEGQEAFF. The full variable domain, its missing parts supplied by reference TRBV2 and TRBJ1-1, is EPEVTQTPSHQVTQMGQEVILRCVPISNHLYFYWYRQILGQKVEFLVSFYNNEISEKSEIFDDQFSVERPDGSNFTLKIRSTKLEDSAMYFCASSEGQEAFFGQGTRLTVV.

The DNA for the CDR3 is TGTGCCAGCAGTCCCTTGCGGGGTGACGCGAACAATGAGCAGTTCTTC. Encoded protein: CASSPLRGDANNEQFF. The rearrangement uses TRBV28 and TRBJ2-1; maybe TRBD2 (6 bases). The V end was cut by 5 bases, the J end by 5 bases, with 19 bases between. Germline CDR1 and CDR2: MDHEN and SYDVKM. The CDR3 is made up of 16 amino acids.

The rearrangement uses TRBV5-6 and TRBJ1-5; TRBD1 might be the D (6 bases). Germline values: CDR1 SGHDT, CDR2 YYEEEE. V was clipped by 0 bases and J by 5 bases, with 9 bases between them. The CDR3 is 14 amino acids. CDR3 loop: CASSLAAGDQPQHF. In nucleotides, the CDR3 is TGTGCCAGCAGCTTGGCCGCAGGGGATCAGCCCCAGCATTTT.

The gene calls are TRBV21-1 and TRBJ2-3; the table's D call, TRBD2, was not checked against the DNA. TRBV21-1 counts as a pseudogene. The CDR3 covers 15 residues. The CDR3 loop is CASSKRGKHEDTQYF. The DNA of the CDR3 is TGTGCCAGCAGCAAACGAGGGAAGCACGAAGATACGCAGTATTTT.

V and J are TRBV6-5 and TRBJ1-5, with 8 nucleotides matching TRBD1. This CDR3 is 16 amino acids long. From germline, CDR1 is MNHEY and CDR2 SVGAGI. With V trimmed by 0 bases and J by 7 bases, 8 bases remained unmatched. CDR3 sequence: CASSYSGTGREQPQHF. CDR3 bases: TGTGCCAGCAGTTACTCGGGGACAGGAAGGGAACAGCCCCAGCATTTT.

This chain uses TRBV5-1 with TRBJ1-1; D not certain. CDR3 length: 13 amino acids. V was pared by 2 bases and J by 5 bases, with 10 bases between. Germline V lookup: CDR1 SGHRS, CDR2 YFSETQ. The DNA of the CDR3 is TGCGCCAGCAGCTTCAACCAGGCAACTGAAGCTTTCTTT. This encodes CASSFNQATEAFF.

CDR3 nucleotide sequence: TGTGCCAGCAGTCGTTCCGGGACAGCTAATTCACCCCTCCACTTT. It is translated as CASSRSGTANSPLHF. V is TRBV7-9 and J is TRBJ1-6; 7 bases align to TRBD1. There are 15 residues in the CDR3. CDR1 and CDR2 (germline): SEHNR, FQNEAQ (reference sequence). The J segment lost 6 bases and the V segment lost 6 bases, leaving 8 bases of the junction unmatched.

The chain combines TRBV5-1 with TRBJ2-5, with 9 bases fitting TRBD1. CDR3 length: 16 residues. Germline CDR1 is SGHRS and CDR2 is YFSETQ. V lost 0 bases to trimming and J lost 3 bases; unmatched junction nucleotides: 6. The CDR3 DNA is TGCGCCAGCAGCTTGGCAACCGGGACAGGGAAAGAGACCCAGTACTTC. This translates into CASSLATGTGKETQYF.

V and J are TRBV4-3 and TRBJ2-7, with 12 bases lining up with TRBD2. V lost 2 bases and J lost 3; bases outside the gene matches: 8. CDR3 length equals 17 residues. Germline V CDR1 and CDR2: LGHNA, YSLEER. As DNA, the CDR3 is TGCGCCAGCAGCCAATTTCAGACTAGCGGGGGAGTCTACGAGCAGTACTTC. Its protein product is CASSQFQTSGGVYEQYF.

The chain recombines TRBV5-4 with TRBJ1-1; 7 bases fit TRBD1. Germline CDR1 SGHNT, CDR2 YYREEE (reference sequence). CDR3 length: 14 residues. J gave up 1 base and V 4 bases, and 4 bases lay outside the gene matches. DNA of the CDR3: TGTGCCAGCAGCCGGGGACAGCAGAACACTGAAGCTTTCTTT. It translates to CASSRGQQNTEAFF.

The rearrangement uses TRBV28 and TRBJ2-1; 11 bases agree with TRBD2. With V trimmed by 5 bases and J by 9 bases, 9 bases remained unmatched. This CDR3 has 15 residues. Germline loops: CDR1 MDHEN, CDR2 SYDVKM. CDR3 sequence: CASSPTSGVFVEQFF. CDR3 bases: TGTGCCAGCAGTCCGACTAGCGGGGTGTTCGTTGAGCAGTTCTTC.

The chain employs TRBV11-2 and TRBJ1-2; weak D call: TRBD1 (6 bases). Trimming took 5 bases from V and 5 from J, leaving 21 bases between them. The CDR3 totals 16 residues. Germline assignment: CDR1 SGHAT and CDR2 FQNNGV. The CDR3 reads CASSPHSGQITYGYTF. As DNA, the CDR3 is TGTGCCAGCAGCCCTCATTCTGGACAGATTACTTATGGCTACACCTTC.

This clone occurred once. The genes are TRBV2 and TRBJ2-7; D is perhaps TRBD1 (6 bases). Germline values: CDR1 SNHLY, CDR2 FYNNEI. This CDR3 contains 12 residues. The V gene lost 8 bases and the J gene lost 0 bases, with 8 bases spanning the gap. CDR3 loop: CASGQISYEQYF. CDR3 bases: TGTGCCAGCGGACAGATCTCCTACGAGCAGTACTTC.

This chain links TRBV20-1 with TRBJ2-7; TRBD2 might be the D (5 bases). CDR3 length: 11 residues. Per germline, CDR1 DFQATT and CDR2 SNEGSKA (reference sequence). Deletions cut 6 bases from V and 3 bases from J, with 9 bases between. CDR3 nucleotide sequence: TGCAGTGCACTAACTAGCTACGAGCAGTACTTC. Translated, it gives CSALTSYEQYF.

This chain connects TRBV11-2 to TRBJ2-7, with 8 bases that match TRBD1. Germline assignment: CDR1 SGHAT and CDR2 FQNNGV. With V trimmed by 5 bases and J by 5 bases, 11 bases remained unmatched. The CDR3 is 15 residues long. The CDR3 loop reads CASSPTGTGQDEQYF. The CDR3 bases are TGTGCCAGCAGCCCTACCGGGACAGGCCAGGACGAGCAGTACTTC. The variable domain in full, completed from reference TRBV11-2 and TRBJ2-7, reads EAGVAQSPRYKIIEKRQSVAFWCNPISGHATLYWYQQILGQGPKLLIQFQNNGVVDDSQLPKDRFSAERLKGVDSTLKIQPAKLEDSAVYLCASSPTGTGQDEQYFGPGTRLTVT.

The J gene is TRBJ1-5, the V gene TRBV19; a weak D match, TRBD1 (6 bases). Per germline, CDR1 LNHDA and CDR2 SQIVND (reference sequence). Trimming removed 3 bases from V and 4 bases from J, with 16 bases in between. This CDR3 comprises 16 residues. The CDR3 protein is CASSILVGQTNQPQHF. The CDR3 DNA sequence: TGTGCCAGTAGTATTCTAGTAGGACAGACTAATCAGCCCCAGCATTTT.